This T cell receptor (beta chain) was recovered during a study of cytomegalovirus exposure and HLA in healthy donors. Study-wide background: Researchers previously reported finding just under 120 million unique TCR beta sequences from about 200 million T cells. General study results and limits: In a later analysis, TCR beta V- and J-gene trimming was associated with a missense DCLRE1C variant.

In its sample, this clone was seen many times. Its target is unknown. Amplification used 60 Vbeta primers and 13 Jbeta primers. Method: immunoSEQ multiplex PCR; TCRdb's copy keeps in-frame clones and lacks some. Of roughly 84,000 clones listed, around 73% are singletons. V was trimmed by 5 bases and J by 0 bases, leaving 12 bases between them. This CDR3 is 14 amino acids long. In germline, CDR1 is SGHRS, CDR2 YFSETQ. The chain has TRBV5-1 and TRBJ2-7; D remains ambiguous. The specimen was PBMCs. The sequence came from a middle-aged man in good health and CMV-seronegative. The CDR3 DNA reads TGCGCCAGCAGAGGAGCCAGCCTCTCCTACGAGCAGTACTTC. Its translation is CASRGASLSYEQYF.